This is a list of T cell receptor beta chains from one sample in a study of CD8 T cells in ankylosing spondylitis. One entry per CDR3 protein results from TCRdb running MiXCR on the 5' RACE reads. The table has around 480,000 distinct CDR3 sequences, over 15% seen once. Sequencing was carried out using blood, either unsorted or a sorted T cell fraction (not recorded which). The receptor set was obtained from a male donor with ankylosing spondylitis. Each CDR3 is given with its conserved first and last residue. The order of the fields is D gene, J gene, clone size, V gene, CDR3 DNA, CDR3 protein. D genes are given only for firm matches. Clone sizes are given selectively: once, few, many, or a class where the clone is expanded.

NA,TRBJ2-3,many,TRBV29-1,TGCAGCGTTGGCGCGGATACGCAGTATTTT,CSVGADTQYF
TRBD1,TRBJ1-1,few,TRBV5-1,TGCGCCAGCAGCAAGGGGGACAGCAGTCTCACTGAAGCTTTCTTT,CASSKGDSSLTEAFF
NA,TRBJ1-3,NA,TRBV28,TGTGCCAGCAGTCCCCGGACAGCTACTGGAAACACCATATATTTT,CASSPRTATGNTIYF
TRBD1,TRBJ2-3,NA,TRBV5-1,TGCGCCAGCAGATCACAGGGGGCGCGGGATACGCAGTATTTT,CASRSQGARDTQYF
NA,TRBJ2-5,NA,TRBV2,TGTGCCAGCAGAGGGTCCAGCCAAGAGACCCAGTACTTC,CASRGSSQETQYF
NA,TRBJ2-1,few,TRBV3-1,TGTGCCAGCAGCTCCCCGGTCGTTTACAATGAGCAGTTCTTC,CASSSPVVYNEQFF
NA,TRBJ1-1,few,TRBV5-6,TGTGCCAGCAGCTTGGTAACGTCAGGGAGGGAGGTCACTGAAGCTTTCTTT,CASSLVTSGREVTEAFF
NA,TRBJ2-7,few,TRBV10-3,TGTGCCATCAGTGAGTCAGGGTTCGAGCAGTACTTC,CAISESGFEQYF
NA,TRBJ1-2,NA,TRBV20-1,TGCAGTGCTAAGGGATCATATAACTATGGCTACACCTTC,CSAKGSYNYGYTF
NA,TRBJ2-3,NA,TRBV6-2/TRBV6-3,TGTGCCAGCTCAGGGGTGGTTGCAGATACGCAGTATTTT,CASSGVVADTQYF
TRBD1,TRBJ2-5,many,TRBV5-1,TGCGCCAGCAGCTTAGGGACAGCGGAGACCCAGTACTTC,CASSLGTAETQYF
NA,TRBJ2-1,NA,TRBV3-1,TGTGCCAGCAGCCAAGATCTGACGAGGTACAATGAGCAGTTCTTC,CASSQDLTRYNEQFF
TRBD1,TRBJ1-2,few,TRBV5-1,TGCGCCAGCAGCTTGGAGGGGGCGTCGTATGGCTACACCTTC,CASSLEGASYGYTF
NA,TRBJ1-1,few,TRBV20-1,TGCAGTGCTAGGCTTGGAGCAACCACTGAAGCTTTCTTT,CSARLGATTEAFF
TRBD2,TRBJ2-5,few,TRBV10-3,TGTGCCATTGGACTAGCCCAAGAGACCCAGTACTTC,CAIGLAQETQYF
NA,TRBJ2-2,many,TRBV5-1,TGCGCCAGCAGCCAAGAAGGGGGTCTAGGGGAGCTGTTTTTT,CASSQEGGLGELFF
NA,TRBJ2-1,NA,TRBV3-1,TGTGCCAGCAGCCGCAGCGGGTACCTCTACAATGAGCAGTTCTTC,CASSRSGYLYNEQFF
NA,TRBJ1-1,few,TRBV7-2,TGTGCCAGCAGCTTAGCGCCGAGAATGAACACTGAAGCTTTCTTT,CASSLAPRMNTEAFF
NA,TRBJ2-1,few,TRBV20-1,TGCAGTGCAAATAAACAGGAGCAGTTCTTC,CSANKQEQFF
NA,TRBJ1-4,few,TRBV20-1,TGCAGTGCTAGAGATCTTAGGGCAGAAGGTGGGGAAAAACTGTTTTTT,CSARDLRAEGGEKLFF
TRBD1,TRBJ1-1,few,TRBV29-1,TGCAGCGTTGGGGACAGGGAGCGTACTGAAGCTTTCTTT,CSVGDRERTEAFF
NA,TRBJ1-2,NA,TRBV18,TGTGCCAGCTCACCCGGGCCACATTCCTATGGCTACACCTTC,CASSPGPHSYGYTF
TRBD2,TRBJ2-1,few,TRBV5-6,TGTGCCAGCAGCTTGGCTAAGAGCGGGGGGGCCATTGTCGGTAAGCAGTTCTTC,CASSLAKSGGAIVGKQFF
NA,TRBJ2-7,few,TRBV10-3,TGTGCCATCAGTTCCGGGACTCCCATTGGAGGCGAGCAGTACTTC,CAISSGTPIGGEQYF
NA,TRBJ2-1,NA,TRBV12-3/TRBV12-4,TGTGCCAGCAGGGCCAGCAGGGGAAGTTCCTACAATGAGCAGTTCTTC,CASRASRGSSYNEQFF
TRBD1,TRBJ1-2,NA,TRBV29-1,TGCAGCGTTGAACGCCCCGACAGGGGAGCTAACTATGGCTACACCTTC,CSVERPDRGANYGYTF
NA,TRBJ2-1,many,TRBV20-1,TGCAGTGCTCTCTCCTTTGCCAGCTCCTACAATGAGCAGTTCTTC,CSALSFASSYNEQFF
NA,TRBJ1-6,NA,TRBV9,TGTGCCAGCACGGCCGGGCCTCTAAATAATTCACCCCTCCACTTT,CASTAGPLNNSPLHF
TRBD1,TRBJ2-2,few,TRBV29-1,TGCAGCGTTTATGAGGGCTTCACAGGGGGTTTGGACACCGGGGAGCTGTTTTTT,CSVYEGFTGGLDTGELFF
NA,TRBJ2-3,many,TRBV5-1,TGCGCCAGCAGCTTGGCGGGGGATCTTGCGGATACGCAGTATTTT,CASSLAGDLADTQYF
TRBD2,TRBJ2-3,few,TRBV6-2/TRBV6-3,TGTGCCAGCAGTTACGTGCCGGGACTAGCGGGCCTAAGCACAGATACGCAGTATTTT,CASSYVPGLAGLSTDTQYF
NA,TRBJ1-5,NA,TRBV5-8,TGTGCCAGCAGCTTACGGACACGGAGCAATCAGCCCCAGCATTTT,CASSLRTRSNQPQHF
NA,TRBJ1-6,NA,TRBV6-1,TGTGCCAGCGGACGGGACACCCAAAAAAATTCACCCCTCCACTTT,CASGRDTQKNSPLHF
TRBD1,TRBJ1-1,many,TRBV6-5,TGTGCCAGCAGTTACGACAGGACAGGGGGCTTGAGTGAAGCTTTCTTT,CASSYDRTGGLSEAFF
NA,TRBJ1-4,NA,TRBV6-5,TGTGCCAGCAGGCTAAATGAAAAACTGATTTTT,CASRLNEKLIF
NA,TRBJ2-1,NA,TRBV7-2,TGTGCCAGCACCCAGAAGGGTGAGCAGTTCTTC,CASTQKGEQFF
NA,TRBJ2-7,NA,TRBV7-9,TGTGCCAGCAGCCCTGGTGGGACCGAGCAGTACTTC,CASSPGGTEQYF
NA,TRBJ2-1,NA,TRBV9,TGTGCCAGCAGCGTATCCCCCAGCAGTTCCTACAATGAGCAGTTCTTC,CASSVSPSSSYNEQFF
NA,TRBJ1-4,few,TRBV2,TGTGCCAGCAGTGTAGGGAAACTAAATGAAAAACTGTTTTTT,CASSVGKLNEKLFF
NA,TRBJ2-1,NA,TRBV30,TGTGCCTGGAGTGGAGGGTCCTACAATGAGCAGTTCTTC,CAWSGGSYNEQFF
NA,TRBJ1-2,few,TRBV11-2,TGTGCCAGCAGCCTCGCCAACCGGGACGACGGGGGCTACACCTTC,CASSLANRDDGGYTF
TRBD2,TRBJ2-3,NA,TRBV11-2,TGTGCCAGCAGCGGATGGGTAGCGGGGGCTAGCACAGATACGCAGTATTTT,CASSGWVAGASTDTQYF
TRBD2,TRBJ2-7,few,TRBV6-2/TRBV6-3,TGTGCCAGCATCTCGGGACTAGCGGGAGGGCCCGGCGAGCAGTACTTC,CASISGLAGGPGEQYF
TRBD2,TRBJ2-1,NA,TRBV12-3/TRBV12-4,TGTGCCAGCATCCGTAGCGGGAGGGCCCGGTATGAGCAGTTCTTC,CASIRSGRARYEQFF
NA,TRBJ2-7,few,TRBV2,TGTGCCAGCAGTGAAGATACCTACGAGCAGTACTTC,CASSEDTYEQYF
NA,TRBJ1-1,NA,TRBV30,TGTGCCGGAGGACAGCTGAACACTGAAGCTTTCTTT,CAGGQLNTEAFF
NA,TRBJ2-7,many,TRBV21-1,TGTGCCAGCAGCAAAGAACGGGGGACAGTGCCCTACGAGCAGTACTTC,CASSKERGTVPYEQYF
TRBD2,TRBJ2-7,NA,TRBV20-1,TGCAGTGCTAGAGTAAGCGGGGGGGCAAACGAGCAGTACTTC,CSARVSGGANEQYF